The rows below give T cell receptor beta chains drawn from one sample of a study of T cell repertoires in cytomegalovirus infection. Via MiXCR, TCRdb re-called the reads, giving one row per CDR3 protein. Here the sample spans fewer than 550,000 distinct CDR3 sequences, approximately 31% being singletons. Input material: PBMCs. These receptors all come from a human donor in good health (CMV status not recorded). Some clones in this sample may be carry-over from other donors' samples. The CDR3 runs from the conserved cysteine through the conserved F or W. Some rows have no size entry. The others give once, few or many, or a class for an expanded clone.

>TRBJ1-3|TRBV7-2|many
CASSFRTQGMSSGNTIYF
>TRBJ2-5|TRBV7-6|once
CASSFNSGGPQEAQYF
>TRBJ1-5|TRBV2|NA
CASKAAGQPQHF
>TRBJ2-7|TRBV12-3/TRBV12-4|NA
CASSPGRAGSYEQYF
>TRBJ2-7|TRBV28|few
CASSLWVGSSYEQYF
>TRBJ1-2|TRBV20-1|NA
CSARDTAKNYGYTF
>TRBJ1-1|TRBV6-5|NA
CASSFTGFWCTEAFF
>TRBJ1-4|TRBV14|few
CASSQGSGGRRLGKLFF
>TRBJ2-7|TRBV7-3|NA
CASSLAGTGEAYEQYF
>TRBJ1-5|TRBV20-1|NA
CMAQDRETQPQHF
>TRBJ1-3|TRBV25-1|NA
CASSEFRAAGNTIYF
>TRBJ1-1|TRBV7-9|few
CASSSLPNTEAFF
>TRBJ1-5|TRBV7-9|few
CASSPHRELGPTYSNQPQHF
>TRBJ2-3|TRBV7-4|NA
CASSLVWGADTQYF
>TRBJ1-3|TRBV9|NA
CASSNAWRGTTGAPGNTIYF
>TRBJ2-7|TRBV7-2|many
CASRRHSGGFGYEQYF
>TRBJ2-5|TRBV6-8|many
CASWITQYF
>TRBJ1-6|TRBV6-5|few
CASSGTGKSPLHF
>TRBJ1-4|TRBV12-3/TRBV12-4|few
CASSPPGTGGILFF
>TRBJ2-7|TRBV20-1|NA
CSHPGNNYEQYF
>TRBJ2-2|TRBV4-3|NA
CASSLLPGTGELFF
>TRBJ2-7|TRBV6-6|many
CASSFLTGGGSEQYF
>TRBJ1-2|TRBV20-1|few
CSVPLAPGYGYTF
>TRBJ1-2|TRBV5-6|few
CASNRPGGYGYTF
>TRBJ2-1|TRBV7-6|many
CASSLTSDRGAYNEQFF
>TRBJ1-1|TRBV20-1|NA
CSARGGDLWAFF
>TRBJ1-2|TRBV7-2|many
CASSFDQNYGYTF
>TRBJ1-1|TRBV12-3/TRBV12-4|NA
CASSLANGVKNTEAFF